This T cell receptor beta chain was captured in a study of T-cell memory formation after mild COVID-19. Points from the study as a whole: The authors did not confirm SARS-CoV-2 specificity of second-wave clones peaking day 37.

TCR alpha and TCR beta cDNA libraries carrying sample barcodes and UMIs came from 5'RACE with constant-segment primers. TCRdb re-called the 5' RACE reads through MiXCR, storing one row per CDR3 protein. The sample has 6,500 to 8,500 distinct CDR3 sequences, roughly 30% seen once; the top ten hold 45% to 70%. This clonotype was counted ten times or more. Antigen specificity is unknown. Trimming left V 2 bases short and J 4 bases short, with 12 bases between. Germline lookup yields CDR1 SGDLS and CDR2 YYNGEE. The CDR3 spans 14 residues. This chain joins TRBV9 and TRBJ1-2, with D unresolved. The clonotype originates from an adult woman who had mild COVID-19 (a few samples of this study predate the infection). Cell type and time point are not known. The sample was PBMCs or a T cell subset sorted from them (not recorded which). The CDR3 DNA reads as TGTGCCAGCAGCGTCACGATTGGCTCCTATGGCTACACCTTC. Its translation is CASSVTIGSYGYTF.